This T cell receptor beta chain was recorded in a study of blood T cell repertoires in COVID-19. Study as a whole: Acute and convalescent COVID-19 specimens originated in the United States, Italy and Spain. Sources were T cells, B-cell-depleted T cells, or PBMCs; the material itself was cDNA or gDNA.

In the authors' methods: Cell counts per sample came from amplifying reference gene primers. Produced via immunoSEQ multiplex PCR; TCRdb's table is partial and in-frame only. V and J calls and clone size are given by that table; D and trimming were obtained from the DNA. The data contain about 60,000 clones, 65% to 85% of them singletons. CDR1 is MNHEY and CDR2 is SMNVEV in the germline V gene (reference sequence). Trimming cost V 1 base and J 9 bases, with 19 bases left between them. The CDR3 is 16 residues long. The rearrangement uses TRBV27 and TRBJ2-4, with D possibly TRBD2 on 6 matching bases. The sample taken for sequencing was peripheral blood. This clonotype was obtained from a man in his thirties or forties with COVID-19, enrolled during active disease. CDR3 residues: CASSLWSGTSTRIQYF. For the CDR3, the DNA is TGTGCCAGCAGTTTATGGTCTGGGACTTCAACACGCATTCAGTACTTC.